Presented here are 14 T cell receptor beta chains from one specimen sequenced in a study of blood T cell repertoires in COVID-19. Sequencing used immunoSEQ multiplex PCR; TCRdb keeps in-frame clones, though not all of them. The table has under 300,000 clones, over 75% seen once. Sequencing was performed on PBMCs or T cells enriched from blood (not recorded which). The receptors come from a woman between 18 and 29 years old who had recovered from COVID-19.

The chain combines TRBV5-4 with TRBJ2-7; the D gene is possibly TRBD1 (6 bases). V lost 3 bases to trimming and J lost 4 bases, with 17 bases between them. Germline V gives CDR1 SGHNT, CDR2 YYREEE (reference sequence). This CDR3 has 15 residues. In DNA form, the CDR3 reads TGTGCCAGCAGCTCCCGGGACACTGGAAGTTACGAGCAGTACTTC. It is translated as CASSSRDTGSYEQYF.

The V and J genes are TRBV6-5 and TRBJ1-1; D is ambiguous. The germline V gene encodes CDR1 MNHEY and CDR2 SVGAGI. The CDR3 is 13 amino acids. V was cut by 6 bases and J by 5 bases, with 13 bases left in between. CDR3 sequence (DNA): TGTGCCAGCAGCGAGGGAGGAAGGACTGAAGCTTTCTTT. This codes for CASSEGGRTEAFF.

The CDR3 region is CASRHNAFF. Written as DNA, the CDR3 is TGTGCCAGTAGACATAACGCTTTCTTT. This chain uses TRBV19 with TRBJ1-1; no clear D gene. There are 9 residues in the CDR3. Trimming cost V 6 bases and J 11 bases, with 7 bases left between them. Looked up from germline, CDR1 is LNHDA and CDR2 is SQIVND (reference sequence).

This sequence joins TRBV10-3 and TRBJ1-5; the match to TRBD1 covers 9 bases. V shed 10 bases, J shed 6 bases, and the junction held 13 bases outside the gene matches. This CDR3 region has 15 residues. Germline values: CDR1 ENHRY, CDR2 SYGVKD. DNA of the CDR3: TGTGCCACCAGGGGACAGGGTCAGGACGGTCAGCCCCAGCATTTT. It is translated as CATRGQGQDGQPQHF.

V and J are TRBV9 and TRBJ1-1; 8 positions agree with TRBD1. The CDR3 is 14 residues long. Trimming took 4 bases from V and 1 from J; bases not matched to a gene: 3. Germline CDR1 reads SGDLS; CDR2 reads YYNGEE. The CDR3 nucleotides read TGTGCCAGCAGCCCGGACAGGGCGAACACTGAAGCTTTCTTT. As protein: CASSPDRANTEAFF.

The chain joins TRBV29-1 to TRBJ2-3; TRBD1 matches at 10 bases. The junction had 11 bases not matched to a gene; V was cut back by 7 bases and J by 4 bases. There are 15 residues in the CDR3. The germline CDR1 and CDR2 sequences are SQVTM and ANQGSEA. The CDR3 nucleotides read TGCAGCGCTGGGACAGGGGAAGTGATCGCAGATACGCAGTATTTT. Translated, it gives CSAGTGEVIADTQYF.

The V and J genes are TRBV6-5 and TRBJ1-4; D unresolved. This CDR3 is built from 15 residues. Per germline, CDR1 MNHEY and CDR2 SVGAGI. V was clipped by 2 bases and J by 4 bases, with 11 bases between them. CDR3: CASSYTVQDNEKLFF. CDR3 DNA: TGTGCCAGCAGTTACACTGTCCAGGATAATGAAAAACTGTTTTTT.

This clone was recorded only once. The rearrangement joins TRBV5-1 to TRBJ2-1; D is undetermined. V was trimmed by 2 bases and J by 0 bases, leaving 6 bases between them. Germline V gives CDR1 SGHRS, CDR2 YFSETQ. This CDR3 region has 14 residues. The chain's CDR3 is CASSFSSSYNEQFF. Here the CDR3 DNA reads TGCGCCAGCAGCTTTTCGAGCTCCTACAATGAGCAGTTCTTC.

Points on this clone: The same CDR3 can be traced to other DNA sequences in this sample. This chain uses TRBV9 with TRBJ1-3, with 9 bases fitting TRBD1. This CDR3 has 15 residues. Per the germline V gene, CDR1 is SGDLS and CDR2 is YYNGEE. V lost 3 bases and J lost 0; bases outside the gene matches: 1. The CDR3 loop reads CASSETGGSGNTIYF. The CDR3 DNA follows: TGTGCCAGCAGCGAGACAGGGGGCTCTGGAAACACCATATATTTT.

The V and J genes are TRBV3-1 (or the pseudogene TRBV3-2) and TRBJ2-7; 13 bases match TRBD2. Per the germline V gene, CDR1 is LGHDT and CDR2 is YNNKEL (reference sequence). This CDR3 spans 20 amino acids. Unmatched junction bases numbered 11, after V lost 0 bases and J lost 0 bases. DNA for the CDR3: TGTGCCAGCAGCCAAGAAGGACTAGCGGGGGCCTACCCCTACTCCTACGAGCAGTACTTC. This sequence encodes CASSQEGLAGAYPYSYEQYF.

V is TRBV20-1 and J is TRBJ2-3, with a tentative D call TRBD2 (5 bases). V lost 6 bases, J lost 6 bases, and 10 bases lay in between. CDR1 is DFQATT and CDR2 is SNEGSKA in the germline V gene (reference sequence). The CDR3 runs to 11 residues. The CDR3 here is CSAQLEDTQYF. For the CDR3, the DNA is TGCAGTGCGCAACTAGAGGATACGCAGTATTTT.

The chain employs TRBV25-1 and TRBJ1-2, with TRBD1 matching over 9 bases. Unmatched junction bases numbered 5, after V lost 4 bases and J lost 5 bases. The CDR3 extends over 14 amino acids. Germline CDR1 is MGHDK and CDR2 is SYGVNS. The chain's CDR3 is CASSGSQGAYGYTF. For the CDR3, the DNA is TGTGCCAGCAGTGGTTCACAGGGGGCGTATGGCTACACCTTC.

A few counts support this clone. The chain carries TRBV6-5 and TRBJ2-7, with 9 bases identical to TRBD2. With 6 bases clipped from V and 7 bases from J, the junction kept 13 bases outside the gene matches. Germline assignment: CDR1 MNHEY and CDR2 SVGAGI. The length of the CDR3 is 15 residues. In nucleotides, the CDR3 is TGTGCCAGCAGCAAACTAGCGGGCGTTTTGTCAGAGCAGTACTTC. Amino acids: CASSKLAGVLSEQYF.

This chain links TRBV30 with TRBJ2-3; possibly TRBD1 for D (5 bases). Germline loops: CDR1 GTSNPN, CDR2 SVGIG (reference sequence). Trimming shortened V by 0 bases and J by 3 bases, and 7 bases separated the two germline ends. The CDR3 consists of 13 residues. The CDR3 DNA reads TGTGCCTGGAGTGTAGGGGCTACAGATACGCAGTATTTT. Amino acids: CAWSVGATDTQYF.